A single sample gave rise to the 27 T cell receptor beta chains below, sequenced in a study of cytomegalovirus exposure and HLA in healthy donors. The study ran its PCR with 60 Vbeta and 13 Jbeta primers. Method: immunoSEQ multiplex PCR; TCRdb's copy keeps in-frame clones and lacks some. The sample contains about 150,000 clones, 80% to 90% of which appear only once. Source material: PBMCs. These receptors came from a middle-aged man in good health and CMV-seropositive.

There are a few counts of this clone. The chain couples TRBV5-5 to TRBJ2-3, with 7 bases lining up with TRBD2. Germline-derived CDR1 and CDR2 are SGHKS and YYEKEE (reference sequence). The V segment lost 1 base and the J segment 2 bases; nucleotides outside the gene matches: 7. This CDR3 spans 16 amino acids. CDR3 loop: CASSLWPSGFTDTQYF. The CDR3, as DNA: TGTGCCAGCAGCTTGTGGCCTAGCGGTTTCACAGATACGCAGTATTTT.

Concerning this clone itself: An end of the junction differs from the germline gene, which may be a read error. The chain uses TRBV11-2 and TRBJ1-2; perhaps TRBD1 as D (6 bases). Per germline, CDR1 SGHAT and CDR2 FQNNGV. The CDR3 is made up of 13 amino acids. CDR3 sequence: CASSLDGPGQLYF. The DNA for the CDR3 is TGTGCCAGCAGCTTAGATGGGCCAGGACAGCTCTACTTC.

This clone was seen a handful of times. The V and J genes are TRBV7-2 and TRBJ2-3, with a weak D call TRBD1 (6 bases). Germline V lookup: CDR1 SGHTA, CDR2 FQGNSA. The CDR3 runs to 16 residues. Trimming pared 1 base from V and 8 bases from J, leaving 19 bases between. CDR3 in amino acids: CASSLGSLRIGGTQYF. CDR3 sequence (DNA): TGTGCCAGCAGCTTAGGTTCCCTGAGGATAGGGGGTACGCAGTATTTT. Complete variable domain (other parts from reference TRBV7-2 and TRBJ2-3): GAGVSQSPSNKVTEKGKDVELRCDPISGHTALYWYRQSLGQGLEFLIYFQGNSAPDKSGLPSDRFSAERTGGSVSTLTIQRTQQEDSAVYLCASSLGSLRIGGTQYFGPGTRLTVL.

DNA of the CDR3: TGTGCCAGCAGTGACTTTACAGGGAGCTCCTACGAGCAGTACTTC. This translates into CASSDFTGSSYEQYF. The rearrangement links TRBV6-1 to TRBJ2-7; D is perhaps TRBD1 (6 bases). Germline loops: CDR1 MNHNS, CDR2 SASEGT. The V end lost 3 bases, the J end lost 0 bases, and 12 bases lay between the germline ends. This CDR3 region has 15 residues.

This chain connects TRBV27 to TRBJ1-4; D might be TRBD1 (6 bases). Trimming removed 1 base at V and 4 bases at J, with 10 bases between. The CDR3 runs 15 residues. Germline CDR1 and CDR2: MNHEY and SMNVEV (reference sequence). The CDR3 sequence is CASSLYPGDNEKLFF. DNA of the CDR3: TGTGCCAGCAGTTTATACCCAGGGGATAATGAAAAACTGTTTTTT.

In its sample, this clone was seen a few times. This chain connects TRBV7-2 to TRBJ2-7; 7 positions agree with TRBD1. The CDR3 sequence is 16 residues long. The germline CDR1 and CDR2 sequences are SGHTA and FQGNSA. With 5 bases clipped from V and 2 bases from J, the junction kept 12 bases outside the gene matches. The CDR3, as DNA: TGTGCCAGCAGCCCAATACAGGGCAGGGGGACCTACGAGCAGTACTTC. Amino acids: CASSPIQGRGTYEQYF.

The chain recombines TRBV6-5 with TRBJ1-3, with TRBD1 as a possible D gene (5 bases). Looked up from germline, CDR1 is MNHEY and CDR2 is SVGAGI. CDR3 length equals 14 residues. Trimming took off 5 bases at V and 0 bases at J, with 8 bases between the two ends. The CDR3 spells CASSRGASGNTIYF. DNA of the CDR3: TGTGCCAGCAGTCGCGGGGCCTCTGGAAACACCATATATTTT.

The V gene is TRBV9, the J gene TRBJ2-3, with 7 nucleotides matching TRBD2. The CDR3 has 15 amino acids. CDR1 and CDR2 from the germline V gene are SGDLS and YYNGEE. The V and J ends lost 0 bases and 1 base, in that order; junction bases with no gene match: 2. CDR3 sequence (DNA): TGTGCCAGCAGCGTAGGAACTAGCGGCACAGATACGCAGTATTTT. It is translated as CASSVGTSGTDTQYF. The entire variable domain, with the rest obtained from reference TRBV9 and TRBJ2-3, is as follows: DSGVTQTPKHLITATGQRVTLRCSPRSGDLSVYWYQQSLDQGLQFLIQYYNGEERAKGNILERFSAQQFPDLHSELNLSSLELGDSALYFCASSVGTSGTDTQYFGPGTRLTVL.

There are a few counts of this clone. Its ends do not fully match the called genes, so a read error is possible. CDR3 in DNA: TGTTCCAGCAGCTTAGCAGCAGGGGTCAACACTGAAGCTTTCTTT. Amino acids: CSSSLAAGVNTEAFF. The rearrangement links TRBV7-9 to TRBJ1-1; weak D call: TRBD1 (6 bases). CDR3 length: 15 amino acids. Germline loops: CDR1 SEHNR, CDR2 FQNEAQ (reference sequence).

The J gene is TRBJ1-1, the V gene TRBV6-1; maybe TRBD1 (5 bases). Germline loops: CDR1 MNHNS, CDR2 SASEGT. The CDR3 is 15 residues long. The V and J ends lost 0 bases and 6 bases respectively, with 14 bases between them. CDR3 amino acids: CASSEAPGITAEAFF. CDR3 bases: TGTGCCAGCAGTGAAGCACCAGGGATTACCGCTGAAGCTTTCTTT.

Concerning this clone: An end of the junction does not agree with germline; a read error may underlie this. This chain's CDR3 is CASSLDPTPTGEQFF. CDR3 DNA: TGTGCTAGCAGCTTGGATCCAACCCCTACGGGAGAGCAGTTCTTC. This chain uses TRBV7-7 with TRBJ2-1; D is perhaps TRBD2 (5 bases). The germline gives CDR1 SSHAT, CDR2 FNYEAQ (reference sequence). This CDR3 has 15 amino acids.

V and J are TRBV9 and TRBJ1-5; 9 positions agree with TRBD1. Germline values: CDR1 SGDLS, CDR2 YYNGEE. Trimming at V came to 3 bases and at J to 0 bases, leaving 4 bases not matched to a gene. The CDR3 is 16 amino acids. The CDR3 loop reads CASSARQGVSNQPQHF. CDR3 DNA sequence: TGTGCCAGCAGCGCGAGACAGGGGGTTAGCAATCAGCCCCAGCATTTT. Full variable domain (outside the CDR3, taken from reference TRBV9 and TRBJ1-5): DSGVTQTPKHLITATGQRVTLRCSPRSGDLSVYWYQQSLDQGLQFLIQYYNGEERAKGNILERFSAQQFPDLHSELNLSSLELGDSALYFCASSARQGVSNQPQHFGDGTRLSIL.

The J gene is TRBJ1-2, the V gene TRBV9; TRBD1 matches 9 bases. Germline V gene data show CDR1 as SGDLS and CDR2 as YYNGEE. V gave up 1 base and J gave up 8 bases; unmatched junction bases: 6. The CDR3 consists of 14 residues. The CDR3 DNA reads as TGTGCCAGCAGCGTACCGGGACAGGGATACGGCTACACCTTC. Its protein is CASSVPGQGYGYTF.

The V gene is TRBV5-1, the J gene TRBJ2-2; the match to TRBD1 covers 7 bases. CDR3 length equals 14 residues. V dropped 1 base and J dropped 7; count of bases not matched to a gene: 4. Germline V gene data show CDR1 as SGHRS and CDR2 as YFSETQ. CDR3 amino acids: CASSLTGAGGELFF. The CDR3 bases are TGCGCCAGCAGCTTGACAGGGGCTGGCGGGGAGCTGTTTTTT. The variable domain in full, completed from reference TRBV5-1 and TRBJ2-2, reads KAGVTQTPRYLIKTRGQQVTLSCSPISGHRSVSWYQQTPGQGLQFLFEYFSETQRNKGNFPGRFSGRQFSNSRSEMNVSTLELGDSALYLCASSLTGAGGELFFGEGSRLTVL.

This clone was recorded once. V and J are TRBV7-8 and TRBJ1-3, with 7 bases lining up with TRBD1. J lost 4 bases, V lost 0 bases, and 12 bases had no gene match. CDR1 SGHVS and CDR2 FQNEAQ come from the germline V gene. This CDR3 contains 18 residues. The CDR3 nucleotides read TGTGCCAGCAGCTTAGCCCTTTCGACAGGGCCAAAGGGAAACACCATATATTTT. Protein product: CASSLALSTGPKGNTIYF. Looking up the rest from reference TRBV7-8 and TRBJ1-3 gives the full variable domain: GAGVSQSPRYKVAKRGQDVALRCDPISGHVSLFWYQQALGQGPEFLTYFQNEAQLDKSGLPSDRFFAERPEGSVSTLKIQRTQQEDSAVYLCASSLALSTGPKGNTIYFGEGSWLTVV.

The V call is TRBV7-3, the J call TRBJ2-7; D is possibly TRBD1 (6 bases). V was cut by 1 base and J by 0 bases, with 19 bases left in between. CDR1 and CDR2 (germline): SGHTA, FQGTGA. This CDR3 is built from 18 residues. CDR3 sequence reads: CASSLRQAVFISSYEQYV. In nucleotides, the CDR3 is TGTGCCAGCAGCTTAAGACAGGCAGTATTTATCAGCTCCTACGAGCAGTACGTC.

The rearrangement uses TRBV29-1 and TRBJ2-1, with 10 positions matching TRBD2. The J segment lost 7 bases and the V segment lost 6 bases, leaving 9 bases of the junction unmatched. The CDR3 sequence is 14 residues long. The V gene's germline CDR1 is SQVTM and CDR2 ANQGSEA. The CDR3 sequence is CSVPASGRSNEQFF. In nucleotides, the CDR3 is TGCAGCGTCCCCGCTAGCGGGAGAAGTAATGAGCAGTTCTTC.

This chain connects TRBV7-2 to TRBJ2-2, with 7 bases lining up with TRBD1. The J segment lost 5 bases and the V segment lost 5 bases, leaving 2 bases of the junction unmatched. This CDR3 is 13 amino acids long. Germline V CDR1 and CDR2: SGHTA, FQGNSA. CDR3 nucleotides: TGTGCCAGCAGCCTACAGGGGACCGGGGAGCTGTTTTTT. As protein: CASSLQGTGELFF.

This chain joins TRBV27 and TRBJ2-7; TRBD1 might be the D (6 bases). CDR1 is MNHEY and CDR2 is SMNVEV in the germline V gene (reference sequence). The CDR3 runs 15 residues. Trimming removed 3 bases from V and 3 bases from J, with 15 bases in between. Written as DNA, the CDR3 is TGTGCCAGCAGTTTCGCCAGGGGTTCCGTCTACGAGCAGTACGTC. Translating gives CASSFARGSVYEQYV.

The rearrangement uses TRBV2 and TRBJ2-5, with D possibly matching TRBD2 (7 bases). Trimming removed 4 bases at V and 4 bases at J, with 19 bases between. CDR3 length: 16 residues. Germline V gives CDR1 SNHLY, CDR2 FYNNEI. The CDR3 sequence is CASSAPRGARAETQYF. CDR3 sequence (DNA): TGTGCCAGCAGTGCCCCCCGGGGGGCCAGAGCAGAGACCCAGTACTTC.

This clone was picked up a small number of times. CDR3 nucleotide sequence: TGTGCCAGCAGTTTCCTGGACAGCAGCAATCAGCCCCAGCATTTT. Amino acids: CASSFLDSSNQPQHF. The chain combines TRBV6-6 with TRBJ1-5; perhaps TRBD1 as D (6 bases). The germline gives CDR1 MNHNY, CDR2 SVGAGI (reference sequence). Trimming cost V 4 bases and J 1 base, with 11 bases left between them. The CDR3 has 15 residues.

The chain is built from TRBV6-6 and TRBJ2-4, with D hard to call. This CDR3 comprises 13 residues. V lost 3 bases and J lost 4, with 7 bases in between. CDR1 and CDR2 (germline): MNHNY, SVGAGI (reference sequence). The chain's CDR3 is CASSYLQKNIQYF. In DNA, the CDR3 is TGTGCCAGCAGTTATCTACAGAAAAACATTCAGTACTTC.

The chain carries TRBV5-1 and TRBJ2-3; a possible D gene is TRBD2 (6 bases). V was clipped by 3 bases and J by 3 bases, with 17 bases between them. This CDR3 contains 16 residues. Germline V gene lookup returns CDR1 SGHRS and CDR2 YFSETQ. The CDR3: CASSSGRKGKTDTQYF. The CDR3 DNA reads TGCGCCAGCAGCTCGGGGAGGAAGGGTAAAACAGATACGCAGTATTTT.

CDR3 nucleotide sequence: TGTGCCAGCAGCCCACGGGACAGGGGAATAAGGGAGACCCAGTACTTC. Translation: CASSPRDRGIRETQYF. The chain joins TRBV7-9 to TRBJ2-5; 10 positions match TRBD1. CDR1 and CDR2 (germline): SEHNR, FQNEAQ (reference sequence). J was trimmed by 5 bases and V by 5 bases; bases with no gene match: 11. The CDR3 totals 16 residues.

The CDR3 DNA follows: TGCGCCAGCAGCTCTTTCCGGGACACTAACTCCTACGAGCAGTACTTC. Its protein is CASSSFRDTNSYEQYF. V is TRBV5-1 and J is TRBJ2-7, with D perhaps matching TRBD1 (6 bases). This CDR3 contains 16 residues. From germline, CDR1 is SGHRS and CDR2 YFSETQ. The V end lost 3 bases, the J end lost 0 bases, and 16 bases lay between the germline ends.

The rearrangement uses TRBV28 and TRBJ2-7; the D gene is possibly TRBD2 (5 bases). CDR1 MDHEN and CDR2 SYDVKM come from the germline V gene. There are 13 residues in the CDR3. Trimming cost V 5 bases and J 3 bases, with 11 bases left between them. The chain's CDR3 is CASSPREDYEQYV. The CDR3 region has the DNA TGTGCCAGCAGTCCCCGGGAAGACTACGAGCAGTACGTC.

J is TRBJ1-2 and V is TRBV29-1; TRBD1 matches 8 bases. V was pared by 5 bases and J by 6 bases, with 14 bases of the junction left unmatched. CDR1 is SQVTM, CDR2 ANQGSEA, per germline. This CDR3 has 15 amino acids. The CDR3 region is CSVLSRQGFSDGYTF. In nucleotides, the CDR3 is TGCAGCGTTTTATCGAGACAGGGGTTCTCGGATGGCTACACCTTC.